This TCR beta chain was recorded in a study of cytomegalovirus exposure and HLA in healthy donors. TCRdb keeps only in-frame clones here, not all; method: immunoSEQ multiplex PCR. The sample has 55,000 to 65,000 clones, 90% seen once; the top ten hold about 3.1%. Sequencing input: PBMCs. This receptor was identified in a man younger than 30 in good health and CMV-seronegative.

The CDR3 reads CASSPPVGAITF. CDR3 nucleotides: TGTGCCAGTAGCCCTCCCGTGGGGGCAATCACCTTC. The V and J genes are TRBV19 and TRBJ1-2; D is possibly TRBD1 (6 bases). V shed 6 bases and J shed 13 bases, with 18 bases lying between them. Germline V lookup: CDR1 LNHDA, CDR2 SQIVND (reference sequence). CDR3 length: 12 residues.